The 21 T cell receptor beta chains below were found in one sample sequenced in a study of T-cell memory formation after mild COVID-19 (dated by TCRdb to about 2021). Library creation used 5' RACE. Reads for this sample came from an Illumina NovaSeq 6000. TCRdb trimmed public reads at Q25 via fastp, called clones via MiXCR and kept in-frame beta chains. Every distinct CDR3 protein forms one entry, paired with its most common genes and DNA. A total of a few hundred thousand distinct CDR3 sequences appear in this sample, around a tenth of them only once. The top ten clonotypes cover around a fifth of the sample. The specimen was PBMCs or a T cell subset sorted from them (not recorded which). The receptors derive from a young man who had mild COVID-19 (a few samples of this study predate the infection). The sample titles of this study are shuffled in the database, so cell type and time point are left out; the donor was told from shared clones.

In its sample, this clonotype was seen a few times. The chain has TRBV15 and TRBJ2-1, with TRBD2 matching 7 bases. Germline CDR1 and CDR2: LNHNV and YYDKDF (reference sequence). With 11 bases clipped from V and 3 bases from J, the junction kept 19 bases outside the gene matches. The CDR3 has 17 residues. For the CDR3, the DNA is TGTGCCTCCCGGGGAGGGCTTGGGTCAGACAACTACAATGAGCAGTTCTTC. Protein: CASRGGLGSDNYNEQFF.

The rearrangement uses TRBV11-3 and TRBJ2-2; D remains unclear. The V and J ends lost 4 bases and 0 bases respectively, with 12 bases between them. Germline V lookup: CDR1 SGHNT, CDR2 YENEEA. The CDR3 contains 16 residues. DNA for the CDR3: TGTGCCAGCAGCTCCCTCGGCGCGTCGAACACCGGGGAGCTGTTTTTT. This gives the protein CASSSLGASNTGELFF.

V usage is TRBV6-5 and J usage is TRBJ1-2; D not resolved. Trimming removed 2 bases at V and 6 bases at J, with 16 bases between. The germline CDR1 and CDR2 sequences are MNHEY and SVGAGI. The CDR3 has 15 residues. The DNA of the CDR3 is TGTGCCAGCAGTTACGGTTCGGCCGAACCTGATGGCTACACCTTC. Translating it yields CASSYGSAEPDGYTF.

This chain links TRBV5-5 with TRBJ2-5; TRBD2 matches 13 bases. J lost 5 bases, V lost 4 bases, and 8 bases had no gene match. This CDR3 contains 16 residues. Per germline, CDR1 SGHKS and CDR2 YYEKEE (reference sequence). CDR3 nucleotide sequence: TGTGCCAGCAGCCGCTTGACTAGCGGGGGGATTGAGACCCAGTACTTC. Protein: CASSRLTSGGIETQYF.

This clonotype has at least ten counts. The rearrangement uses TRBV6-1 and TRBJ2-4; perhaps TRBD1 as D (6 bases). CDR1 and CDR2 from the germline V gene are MNHNS and SASEGT. Trimming removed 6 bases at V and 8 bases at J, with 23 bases between. The CDR3 runs to 16 residues. In DNA form, the CDR3 reads TGTGCCAGCAGAGGTCTATTATCAGGGGCTTACTACATTCAGTACTTC. This sequence encodes CASRGLLSGAYYIQYF.

This chain connects TRBV15 to TRBJ2-3; 9 bases are a match to TRBD1. With V trimmed by 5 bases and J by 6 bases, 12 bases remained unmatched. Germline V gives CDR1 LNHNV, CDR2 YYDKDF (reference sequence). The CDR3 loop spans 16 amino acids. The CDR3 sequence is CATSRGFGQGYDTQYF. CDR3 sequence (DNA): TGTGCCACCAGCCGGGGGTTTGGACAGGGGTACGATACGCAGTATTTT.

Only a few counts were recorded for this clonotype. The chain uses TRBV20-1 and TRBJ2-7, with 12 positions matching TRBD1. Germline CDR1 DFQATT, CDR2 SNEGSKA (reference sequence). The CDR3 is made up of 15 amino acids. Unmatched junction bases numbered 7, after V lost 2 bases and J lost 5 bases. The CDR3 nucleotides are TGCAGTGCTAGATCAGGGGGACAGGGGGCTGACGAGCAGTACGTC. Protein product: CSARSGGQGADEQYV.

This clonotype was detected many times. V gene TRBV4-3 combines with J gene TRBJ2-1; D remains unclear. This CDR3 contains 17 residues. Between the trimmed V and J ends, which lost 4 bases and 9 bases, there was a span of 25 bases. The V gene's germline CDR1 is LGHNA and CDR2 YSLEER. The CDR3 loop is CASSLRPPRPVMVEQFF. CDR3 nucleotide sequence: TGCGCCAGCAGCCTAAGACCGCCGCGCCCGGTGATGGTTGAGCAGTTCTTC.

This clonotype was recorded many times. This chain joins TRBV6-5 and TRBJ2-5; the match to TRBD1 covers 8 bases. The CDR3 runs 15 residues. Germline CDR1 is MNHEY and CDR2 is SVGAGI. V dropped 4 bases and J dropped 9; count of bases not matched to a gene: 13. This CDR3 is CASSSGQGRGRPQYF. As DNA, the CDR3 is TGTGCCAGCAGTTCCGGACAGGGCCGGGGGAGACCCCAGTACTTC.

This clonotype was observed a few times. The gene calls are TRBV12-3 or TRBV12-4 and TRBJ2-1, with no clear D. This CDR3 is built from 14 residues. Trimming pared 3 bases from V and 5 bases from J, leaving 11 bases between. The DNA for the CDR3 is TGTGCCAGCAGTTTCGCACCTCAGGACAATGAGCAGTTCTTC. This codes for CASSFAPQDNEQFF.

There are a few counts of this clonotype. The chain employs TRBV18 and TRBJ2-5; tentative D call: TRBD2 (6 bases). This CDR3 is built from 14 residues. V gave up 6 bases and J gave up 2 bases, with 13 bases separating them. CDR1 and CDR2 (germline): KGHSH, LQKENI. The CDR3 nucleotides are TGTGCCAGCTCCCCCCGCGGGGCACAAGAGACCCAGTACTTC. Protein product: CASSPRGAQETQYF.

In DNA form, the CDR3 reads TGCGCCAGCAGCCATCACGGGCAGGGTAGTGAAGCTTTCTTT. It encodes CASSHHGQGSEAFF. J is TRBJ1-1 and V is TRBV4-1, with D tentatively TRBD1 (5 bases). V was trimmed by 3 bases and J by 7 bases, leaving 15 bases between them. Germline values: CDR1 MGHRA, CDR2 YSYEKL. This CDR3 has 14 amino acids.

This sequence joins TRBV12-3 or TRBV12-4 and TRBJ1-2, with 7 bases fitting TRBD1. The CDR3 contains 15 residues. The V gene end was trimmed by 7 bases and the J gene end by 3 bases; junction bases not matched to a gene: 11. CDR3 bases: TGTGCCAGCACAGGGGGGGCAGGCTGGGACTATGGCTACACCTTC. This sequence encodes CASTGGAGWDYGYTF.

This chain joins TRBV5-4 and TRBJ2-1; D not resolved. The CDR3 length is 12 residues. Germline assignment: CDR1 SGHNT and CDR2 YYREEE (reference sequence). Trimming removed 3 bases at V and 7 bases at J, with 8 bases between. As DNA, the CDR3 is TGTGCCAGCAGCTCCTCACAGAATGAGCAGTTCTTC. Translated, it gives CASSSSQNEQFF.

This clonotype has a handful of counts. V and J are TRBV6-5 and TRBJ1-2; no clear D gene. CDR1 and CDR2 from the germline V gene are MNHEY and SVGAGI. The CDR3 sequence is 15 residues long. The germline V and J ends were trimmed by 0 bases and 0 bases, with 8 bases remaining between them. The CDR3 loop reads CASSYSGGTNYGYTF. The CDR3 DNA reads as TGTGCCAGCAGTTACTCGGGTGGGACTAACTATGGCTACACCTTC.

This clonotype showed up many times. The gene calls are TRBV5-1 and TRBJ2-3; D may be TRBD1 (6 bases). The CDR3 contains 15 residues. V dropped 2 bases and J dropped 5 bases, with 15 bases sitting between them. Germline V gene data show CDR1 as SGHRS and CDR2 as YFSETQ. The CDR3 loop is CASSFGQGLGDTQYF. The CDR3 nucleotides are TGCGCCAGCAGCTTCGGGCAGGGGTTAGGAGATACGCAGTATTTT.

The sample holds a few counts of this clonotype. The J gene is TRBJ2-2, the V gene TRBV29-1; TRBD1 is a possible D gene (6 bases). Trimming stripped 7 bases from V and 2 bases from J, with 11 bases between. Germline CDR1 SQVTM, CDR2 ANQGSEA. The CDR3 consists of 13 residues. For the CDR3, the DNA is TGCAGCGCCTCGGACAGTAACACCGGGGAGCTGTTTTTT. Residues: CSASDSNTGELFF.

The chain uses TRBV10-3 and TRBJ2-5; the D is unclear. The length of the CDR3 is 13 residues. V lost 3 bases and J lost 3, with 8 bases in between. CDR1 and CDR2 from the germline V gene are ENHRY and SYGVKD. CDR3 bases: TGTGCCATCAGTGAACGTCAAAAAGAGACCCAGTACTTC. Translated, it gives CAISERQKETQYF.

This clonotype was observed at least ten times. The chain recombines TRBV4-3 with TRBJ1-1; D not certain. The CDR3 loop spans 9 amino acids. The germline CDR1 and CDR2 sequences are LGHNA and YSLEER. Trimming took 7 bases from V and 8 from J, leaving 5 bases between them. DNA for the CDR3: TGCGCCAGCATCCCCGAAGCTTTCTTT. It encodes CASIPEAFF.

This clonotype was seen a handful of times. V is TRBV11-2 and J is TRBJ2-3; 14 nucleotides match TRBD2. The CDR3 totals 18 residues. CDR1 and CDR2 from the germline V gene are SGHAT and FQNNGV. V lost 4 bases and J lost 4; bases outside the gene matches: 10. The DNA of the CDR3 is TGTGCCAGCAGCTCGCAGACTAGCGGGGGGGCCCACGCAGATACGCAGTATTTT. Translating gives CASSSQTSGGAHADTQYF.

The chain carries TRBV15 and TRBJ1-1, with a possible D match to TRBD1 (6 bases). The CDR3 is 13 residues long. CDR1 and CDR2 (germline): LNHNV, YYDKDF (reference sequence). The DNA for the CDR3 is TGTGCTGTCGGCATGAGGGGGGAGGTTGAAGCTTTCTTT. Its translation is CAVGMRGEVEAFF.